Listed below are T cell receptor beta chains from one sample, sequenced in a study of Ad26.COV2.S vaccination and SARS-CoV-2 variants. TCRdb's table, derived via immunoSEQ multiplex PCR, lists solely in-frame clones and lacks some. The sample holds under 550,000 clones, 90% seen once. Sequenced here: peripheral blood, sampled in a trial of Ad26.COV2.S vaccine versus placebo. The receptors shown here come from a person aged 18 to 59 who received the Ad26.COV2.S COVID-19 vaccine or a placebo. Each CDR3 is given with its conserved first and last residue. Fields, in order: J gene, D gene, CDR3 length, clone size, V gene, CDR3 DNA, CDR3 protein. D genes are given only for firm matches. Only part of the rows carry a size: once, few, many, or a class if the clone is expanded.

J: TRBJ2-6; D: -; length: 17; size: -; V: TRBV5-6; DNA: TGTGCCAGCAGCTTAATACCAGGAATCTCTGGGGCCAACGTCCTGACTTTC; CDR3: CASSLIPGISGANVLTF
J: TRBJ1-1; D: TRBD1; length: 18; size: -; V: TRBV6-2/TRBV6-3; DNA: TGTGCCAGCAGTTACTACTTTACAGGGGCCGGAATGAACACTGAAGCTTTCTTT; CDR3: CASSYYFTGAGMNTEAFF
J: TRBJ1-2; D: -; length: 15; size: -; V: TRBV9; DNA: TGTGCCAGCAGCCGGAGAGCGGTCCCTAACTATGGCTACACCTTC; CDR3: CASSRRAVPNYGYTF
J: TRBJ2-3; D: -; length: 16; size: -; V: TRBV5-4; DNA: TGTGCCAGCAGCTTACGGGTCGGGGGGCTCACAGATACGCAGTATTTT; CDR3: CASSLRVGGLTDTQYF
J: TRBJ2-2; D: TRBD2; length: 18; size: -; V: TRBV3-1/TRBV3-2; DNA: TGTGCCAGCAGCCAAGATCAAAGACTAGCCGGGCACACCGGGGAGCTGTTTTTT; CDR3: CASSQDQRLAGHTGELFF
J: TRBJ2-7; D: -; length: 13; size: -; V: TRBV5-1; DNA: TGCGCCAGCAGCTTGGAGGTCGGTTACGAGCAGTACTTC; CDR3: CASSLEVGYEQYF
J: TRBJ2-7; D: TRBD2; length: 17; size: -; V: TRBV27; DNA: TGTGCCAGTTCCAGTGAAGGGACTAGCGGGAGGGCCTACGAGCAGTACTTC; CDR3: CASSSEGTSGRAYEQYF
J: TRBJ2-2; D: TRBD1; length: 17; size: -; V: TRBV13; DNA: TGTGCCAGCAGCTCCCTAACCGGGACAGGGACCACCGGGGAGCTGTTTTTT; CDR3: CASSSLTGTGTTGELFF
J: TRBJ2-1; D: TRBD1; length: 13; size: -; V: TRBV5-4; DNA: TGTGCCAGTGCAGGACAGGGGGCCCATGAGCAGTTCTTC; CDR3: CASAGQGAHEQFF
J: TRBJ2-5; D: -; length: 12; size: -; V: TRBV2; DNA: TGTGCCAGCTCCTGGAGGACAGAGACCCAGTACTTC; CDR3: CASSWRTETQYF
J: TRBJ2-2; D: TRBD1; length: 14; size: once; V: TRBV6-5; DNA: TGTGCCGGAGCGACAGGGGACGACACCGGGGAGCTGTTTTTT; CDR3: CAGATGDDTGELFF
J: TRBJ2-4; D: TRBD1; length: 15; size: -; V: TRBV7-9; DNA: TGTGCCAGCAGCTTAGGGACAGGGGCCAAAAACATTCAGTACTTC; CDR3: CASSLGTGAKNIQYF
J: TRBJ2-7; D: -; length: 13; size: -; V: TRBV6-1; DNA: TGTGCCAGCAGTGAATCTCCTCGCTACGAGCAGTACTTC; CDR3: CASSESPRYEQYF
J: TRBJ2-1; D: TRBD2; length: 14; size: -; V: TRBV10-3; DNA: TGTGCCATCAGTGGCGGGAGTGGGTACAATGAGCAGTTCTTC; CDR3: CAISGGSGYNEQFF
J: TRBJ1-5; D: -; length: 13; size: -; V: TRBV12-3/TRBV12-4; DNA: TGTGCCAGCAGTTTGAGAAGGGACCAGCCCCAGCATTTT; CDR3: CASSLRRDQPQHF
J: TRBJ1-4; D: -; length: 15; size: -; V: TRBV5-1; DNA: TGCGCCAGCAGCTTGGCGGGACAAGCTAATGAAAAACTGTTTTTT; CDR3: CASSLAGQANEKLFF
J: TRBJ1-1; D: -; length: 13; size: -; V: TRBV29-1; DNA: TGCAGCGTTGAAGATCAGGGTAACACTGAAGCTTTCTTT; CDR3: CSVEDQGNTEAFF
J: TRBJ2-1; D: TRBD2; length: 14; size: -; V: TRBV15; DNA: TGTGCCACCAGCGGCCGACTAGCGGGTGATGAGCAGTTCTTC; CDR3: CATSGRLAGDEQFF
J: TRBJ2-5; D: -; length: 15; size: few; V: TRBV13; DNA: TGTGCCAGCAGCTTAGGGGGGTTGGGCCGAGAGACCCAGTACTTC; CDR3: CASSLGGLGRETQYF
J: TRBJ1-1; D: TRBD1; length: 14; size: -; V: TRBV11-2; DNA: TGTGCCAGCAGCCCCAGACAGGGAAGGGCTGAAGCTTTCTTT; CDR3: CASSPRQGRAEAFF
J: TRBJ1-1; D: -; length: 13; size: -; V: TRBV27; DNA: TGTGCCAGCAGTTTAGATCGGAGCACGAGTGCTTTCTTT; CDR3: CASSLDRSTSAFF
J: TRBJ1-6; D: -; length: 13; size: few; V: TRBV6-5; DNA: TGTGCCAGCAGTTTTGTGGATGATTCACCCCTCCACTTT; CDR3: CASSFVDDSPLHF
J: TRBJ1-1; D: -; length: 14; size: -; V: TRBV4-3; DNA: TGCGCCAGCAGCCAGGGGCACGGGAACACTGAAGCTTTCTTT; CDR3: CASSQGHGNTEAFF
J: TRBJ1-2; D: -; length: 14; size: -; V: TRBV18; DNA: TGTGCCAGCTCACCTAGTCAGGGAACTCATGGCTACACCTTC; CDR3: CASSPSQGTHGYTF
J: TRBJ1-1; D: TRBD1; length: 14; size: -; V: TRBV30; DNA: TGTGCCTGGAGTACGAGGACAGGGTACACTGAAGCTTTCTTT; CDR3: CAWSTRTGYTEAFF
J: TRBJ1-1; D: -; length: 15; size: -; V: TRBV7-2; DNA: TGTGCCAGCAGCGTACAGGGCACCATGAACACTGAAGCTTTCTTT; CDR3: CASSVQGTMNTEAFF
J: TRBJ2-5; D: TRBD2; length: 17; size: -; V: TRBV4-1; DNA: TGCGCCAGCAGCCAAGATCATGAGGGAGGGCCGTTAGAGACCCAGTACTTC; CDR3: CASSQDHEGGPLETQYF
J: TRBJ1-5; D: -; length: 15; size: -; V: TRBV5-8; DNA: TGTGCCAGCACCGTTAGGGTCCAAGGGAATCAGCCCCAGCATTTT; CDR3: CASTVRVQGNQPQHF
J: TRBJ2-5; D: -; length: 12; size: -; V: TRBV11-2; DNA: TGTGCCACAGGGACGCAGCAAGAGACCCAGTACTTC; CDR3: CATGTQQETQYF
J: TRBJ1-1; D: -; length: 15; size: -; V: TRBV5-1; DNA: TGCGCCAGCAGCTTGGCATCAGGTGGTAACACTGAAGCTTTCTTT; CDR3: CASSLASGGNTEAFF
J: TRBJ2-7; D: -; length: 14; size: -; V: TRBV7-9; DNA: TGTGCCAGCAGCTTAGAGGTGGGCTCCTACGAGCAGTACTTC; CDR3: CASSLEVGSYEQYF
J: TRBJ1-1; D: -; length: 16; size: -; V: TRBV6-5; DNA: TGTGCCAGCAGTTACTCACTTAGCCGTGTGATCACTGAAGCTTTCTTT; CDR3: CASSYSLSRVITEAFF
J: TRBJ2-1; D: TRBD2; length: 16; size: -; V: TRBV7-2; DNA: TGTGCCAGCAGCACCCAGGGGGGACTAGCGGGAGTTGAGCAGTTCTTC; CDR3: CASSTQGGLAGVEQFF
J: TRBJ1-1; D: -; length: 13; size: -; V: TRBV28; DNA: TGTGCCAGCAGTTTGGCGGCCCCAGGTGAAGCTTTCTTT; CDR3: CASSLAAPGEAFF